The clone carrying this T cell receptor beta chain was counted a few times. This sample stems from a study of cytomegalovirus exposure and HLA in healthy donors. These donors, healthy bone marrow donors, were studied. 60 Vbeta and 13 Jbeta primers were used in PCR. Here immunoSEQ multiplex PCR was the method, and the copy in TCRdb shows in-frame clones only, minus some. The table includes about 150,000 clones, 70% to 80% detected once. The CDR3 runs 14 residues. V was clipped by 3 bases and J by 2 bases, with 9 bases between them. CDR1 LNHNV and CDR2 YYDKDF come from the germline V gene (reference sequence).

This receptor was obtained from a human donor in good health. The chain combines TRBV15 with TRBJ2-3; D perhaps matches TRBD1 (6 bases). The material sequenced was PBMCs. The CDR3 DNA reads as TGTGCCACCAGCAGCAGGGGTACCACAGATACGCAGTATTTT. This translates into CATSSRGTTDTQYF.